This TCR beta chain was observed in a study of blood T cell repertoires in COVID-19. Libraries were prepared by immunoSEQ multiplex PCR; TCRdb keeps only in-frame clonotypes and omits some of them. The table has around 250,000 clones, 86% seen once; the top ten hold 12%. The germline V and J ends were trimmed by 2 bases and 1 base, with 5 bases remaining between them. The CDR3 has 13 residues. Per germline, CDR1 SGHDN and CDR2 FVKESK. The receptor comes from a man older than 75 with acute or convalescent COVID-19. The sample taken for sequencing was peripheral blood. The chain carries TRBV14 and TRBJ1-1, with D uncertain. The CDR3 coding sequence is TGTGCCAGCAGCCAATACGGGAACACTGAAGCTTTCTTT. Translation gives CASSQYGNTEAFF.